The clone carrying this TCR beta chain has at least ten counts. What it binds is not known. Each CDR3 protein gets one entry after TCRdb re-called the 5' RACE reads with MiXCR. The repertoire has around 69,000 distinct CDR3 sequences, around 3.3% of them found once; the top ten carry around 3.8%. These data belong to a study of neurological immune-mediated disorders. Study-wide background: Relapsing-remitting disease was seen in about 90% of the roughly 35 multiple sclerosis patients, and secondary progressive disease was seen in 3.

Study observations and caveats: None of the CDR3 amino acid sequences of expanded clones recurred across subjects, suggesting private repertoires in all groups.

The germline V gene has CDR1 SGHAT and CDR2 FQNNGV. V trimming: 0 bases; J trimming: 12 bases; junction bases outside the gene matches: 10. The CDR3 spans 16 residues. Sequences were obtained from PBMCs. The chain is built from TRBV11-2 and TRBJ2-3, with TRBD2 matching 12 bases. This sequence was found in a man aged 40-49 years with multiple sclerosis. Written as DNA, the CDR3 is TGTGCCAGCAGCTTAGATCGGGGGACTAGCGGGCAAAATCAGTATTTT. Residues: CASSLDRGTSGQNQYF.